The 4 T cell receptor beta chains given below trace back to one sample, sequenced in a study of shared clonotypes between healthy human individuals. As defined, naive CD8 cells were CD45RO-negative and positively selected for CCR7, with terminally differentiated effector memory CD45RA+ cells excluded. TCRdb's table, derived via immunoSEQ multiplex PCR, lists solely in-frame clones and lacks some. Of roughly 1,800,000 clones in the sample, 85% to 95% were seen once. What was sequenced was naive CD8+ T cells sorted from blood. These receptors were taken from a man between 18 and 29 years old in good health.

The J gene is TRBJ2-1, the V gene TRBV27; 13 bases are a match to TRBD2. This CDR3 spans 17 amino acids. The J segment lost 12 bases and the V segment lost 5 bases, leaving 16 bases of the junction unmatched. In germline, CDR1 is MNHEY, CDR2 SMNVEV (reference sequence). The CDR3 here is CASSLILAGGPGGSQFF. CDR3 DNA sequence: TGTGCCAGCAGTCTAATACTAGCGGGAGGGCCTGGGGGTTCGCAGTTCTTC.

This sequence joins TRBV6-4 and TRBJ1-2, with TRBD1 identical over 8 bases. This CDR3 region has 14 residues. The germline gives CDR1 MRHNA, CDR2 SNTAGT. The J segment lost 6 bases and the V segment lost 3 bases, leaving 6 bases of the junction unmatched. The CDR3 reads CASSEYAGQDGYTF. Here the CDR3 DNA reads TGTGCCAGCAGTGAGTACGCGGGACAGGATGGCTACACCTTC.

V usage is TRBV4-1 and J usage is TRBJ2-5; TRBD1 is a possible D gene (5 bases). CDR1 MGHRA and CDR2 YSYEKL come from the germline V gene. There are 16 residues in the CDR3. V dropped 1 base and J dropped 5 bases, with 17 bases sitting between them. The CDR3 loop reads CASSQAQGALGETQYF. Here the CDR3 DNA reads TGCGCCAGCAGCCAAGCCCAAGGGGCGTTGGGGGAGACCCAGTACTTC.

The rearrangement links TRBV6-1 to TRBJ1-2, with D uncertain. Germline-derived CDR1 and CDR2 are MNHNS and SASEGT. The V end was cut by 2 bases, the J end by 6 bases, with 19 bases between. The CDR3 totals 16 residues. The CDR3 here is CASSELGQLLFDGYTF. The DNA of the CDR3 is TGTGCCAGCAGTGAACTAGGTCAGCTCCTGTTCGATGGCTACACCTTC.